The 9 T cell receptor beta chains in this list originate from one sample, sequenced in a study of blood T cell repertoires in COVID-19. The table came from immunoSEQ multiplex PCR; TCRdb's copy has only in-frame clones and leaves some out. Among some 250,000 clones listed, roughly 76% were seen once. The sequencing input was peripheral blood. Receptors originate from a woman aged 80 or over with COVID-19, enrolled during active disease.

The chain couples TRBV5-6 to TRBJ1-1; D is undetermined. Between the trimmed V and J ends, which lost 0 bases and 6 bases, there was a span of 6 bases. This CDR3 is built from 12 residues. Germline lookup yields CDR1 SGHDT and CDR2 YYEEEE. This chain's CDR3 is CASSLDLAEAFF. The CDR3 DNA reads TGTGCCAGCAGCTTGGATCTCGCTGAAGCTTTCTTT.

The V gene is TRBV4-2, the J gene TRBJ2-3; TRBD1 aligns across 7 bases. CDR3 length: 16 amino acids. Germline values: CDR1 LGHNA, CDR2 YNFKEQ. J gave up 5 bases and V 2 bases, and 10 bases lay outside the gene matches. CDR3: CASSQQGVAFGDTQYF. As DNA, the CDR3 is TGTGCCAGCAGCCAACAGGGGGTGGCGTTTGGAGATACGCAGTATTTT.

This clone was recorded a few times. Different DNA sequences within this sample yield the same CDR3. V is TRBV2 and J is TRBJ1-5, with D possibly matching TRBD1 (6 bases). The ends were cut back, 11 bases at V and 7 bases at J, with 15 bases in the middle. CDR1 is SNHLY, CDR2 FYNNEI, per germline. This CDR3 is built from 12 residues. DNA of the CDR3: TGTGCCGCGGGTGGGGGCGGGCAGCCCCAGCATTTT. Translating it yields CAAGGGGQPQHF.

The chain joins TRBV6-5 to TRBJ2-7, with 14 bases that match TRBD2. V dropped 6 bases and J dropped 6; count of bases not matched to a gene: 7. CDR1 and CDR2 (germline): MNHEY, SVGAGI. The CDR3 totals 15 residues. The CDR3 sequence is CASRPTSGRAGEQYF. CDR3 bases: TGTGCCAGCAGGCCGACTAGCGGGAGGGCAGGCGAGCAGTACTTC.

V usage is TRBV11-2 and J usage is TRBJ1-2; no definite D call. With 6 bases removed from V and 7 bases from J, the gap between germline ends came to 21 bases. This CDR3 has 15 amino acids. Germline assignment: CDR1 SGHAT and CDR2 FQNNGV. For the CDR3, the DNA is TGTGCCAGCAGTGAGGAGGGAGCCAGACGCGGTGGCTACACCTTC. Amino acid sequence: CASSEEGARRGGYTF.

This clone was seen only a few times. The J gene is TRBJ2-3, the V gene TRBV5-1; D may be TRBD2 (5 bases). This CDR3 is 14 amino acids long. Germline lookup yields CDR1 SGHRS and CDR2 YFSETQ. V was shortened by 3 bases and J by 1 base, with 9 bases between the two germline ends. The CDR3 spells CASSSGYGTDTQYF. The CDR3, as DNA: TGCGCCAGCAGCTCGGGGTACGGCACAGATACGCAGTATTTT.

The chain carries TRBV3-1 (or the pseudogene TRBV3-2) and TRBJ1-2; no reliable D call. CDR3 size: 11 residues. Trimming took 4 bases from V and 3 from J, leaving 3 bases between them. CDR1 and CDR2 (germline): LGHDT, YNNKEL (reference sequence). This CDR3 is CASSRDYGYTF. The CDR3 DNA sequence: TGTGCCAGCAGCCGAGACTATGGCTACACCTTC.

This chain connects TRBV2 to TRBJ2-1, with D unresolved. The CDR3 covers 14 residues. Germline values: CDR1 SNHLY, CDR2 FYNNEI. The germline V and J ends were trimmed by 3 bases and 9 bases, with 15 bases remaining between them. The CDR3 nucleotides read TGTGCCAGCAGTGATCAAGGAGTAGTGGGTGAGCAGTTCTTC. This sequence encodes CASSDQGVVGEQFF.

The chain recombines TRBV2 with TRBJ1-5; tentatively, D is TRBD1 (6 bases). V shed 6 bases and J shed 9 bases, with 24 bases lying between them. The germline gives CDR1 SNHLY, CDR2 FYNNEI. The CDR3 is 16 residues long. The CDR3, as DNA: TGTGCCAGCAGAGCCTCCCGGGACACCCAGGACACGCCCCAGCATTTT. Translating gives CASRASRDTQDTPQHF.